These 10 T cell receptor beta chains share one sample of origin, sequenced in a study of shared clonotypes between healthy human individuals. Here immunoSEQ multiplex PCR was the method, and the copy in TCRdb shows in-frame clones only, minus some. This sample yields 2 million to 2.5 million clones, of which approximately 94% are seen a single time; roughly 1.1% belongs to the top ten. Naive CD8 cells, CD45RO-negative and positively selected for CCR7, excluded terminally differentiated effector memory CD45RA+ cells. The material sequenced was naive CD8+ T cells sorted from blood. All receptors derive from a man between 18 and 29 years old in good health.

The chain has TRBV18 and TRBJ2-2, with 8 bases aligning to TRBD1. Germline values: CDR1 KGHSH, CDR2 LQKENI. The CDR3 has 15 residues. V was pared by 3 bases and J by 5 bases, with 5 bases of the junction left unmatched. CDR3 residues: CASSPSQGVTGELFF. For the CDR3, the DNA is TGTGCCAGCTCACCCTCACAGGGGGTGACCGGGGAGCTGTTTTTT. The variable domain in full, with the rest retrieved from reference TRBV18 and TRBJ2-2, is NAGVMQNPRHLVRRRGQEARLRCSPMKGHSHVYWYRQLPEEGLKFMVYLQKENIIDESGMPKERFSAEFPKEGPSILRIQQVVRGDSAAYFCASSPSQGVTGELFFGEGSRLTVL.

This chain links TRBV27 with TRBJ1-5, with D hard to call. V was trimmed by 5 bases and J by 0 bases, leaving 11 bases between them. Germline V gene lookup returns CDR1 MNHEY and CDR2 SMNVEV (reference sequence). The CDR3 has 15 residues. The CDR3 protein is CASSTAVHSNQPQHF. The CDR3 nucleotides read TGTGCCAGCAGTACGGCAGTCCATAGCAATCAGCCCCAGCATTTT.

Comments on this clone: Other DNA sequences in this sample translate to the same CDR3. The chain links TRBV29-1 to TRBJ1-4; no reliable D call. Per germline, CDR1 SQVTM and CDR2 ANQGSEA. The CDR3 contains 11 residues. V lost 5 bases and J 5 bases, leaving 6 bases between the germline ends. The CDR3 nucleotides read TGCAGCGTTCTAGGAAATGAAAAACTGTTTTTT. Its protein product is CSVLGNEKLFF.

V gene TRBV4-1 combines with J gene TRBJ1-1; D is uncertain. This CDR3 has 15 amino acids. The germline gives CDR1 MGHRA, CDR2 YSYEKL. Trimming cost V 5 bases and J 2 bases, with 15 bases left between them. The CDR3: CASSIHSSQNTEAFF. The CDR3 region has the DNA TGCGCCAGCAGCATCCACAGTAGCCAAAACACTGAAGCTTTCTTT.

This chain connects TRBV5-5 to TRBJ1-2; tentative D call: TRBD1 (6 bases). Trimming removed 0 bases from V and 4 bases from J, with 16 bases in between. Per the germline V gene, CDR1 is SGHKS and CDR2 is YYEKEE (reference sequence). This CDR3 has 16 residues. The CDR3 protein is CASSLEGQGLGYGYTF. In nucleotides, the CDR3 is TGTGCCAGCAGCTTGGAGGGGCAGGGGTTGGGCTATGGCTACACCTTC.

This chain uses TRBV7-9 with TRBJ2-5; a weak D match, TRBD2 (5 bases). V gave up 0 bases and J gave up 5 bases, with 19 bases separating them. Germline V lookup: CDR1 SEHNR, CDR2 FQNEAQ (reference sequence). The CDR3 loop spans 17 amino acids. CDR3 nucleotide sequence: TGTGCCAGCAGCTTAGCGCGAGACAAGGGAGAGGAGGAGACCCAGTACTTC. Protein: CASSLARDKGEEETQYF.

The gene calls are TRBV7-8 and TRBJ1-1; D unclear. The germline V gene encodes CDR1 SGHVS and CDR2 FQNEAQ. With 5 bases removed from V and 7 bases from J, the gap between germline ends came to 11 bases. The CDR3 extends over 12 amino acids. The CDR3 DNA sequence: TGTGCCAGCAGCCTTAACAGCTTTGAAGCTTTCTTT. Translated, it gives CASSLNSFEAFF. The full variable domain, in which reference TRBV7-8 and TRBJ1-1 provide the parts outside the CDR3, is GAGVSQSPRYKVAKRGQDVALRCDPISGHVSLFWYQQALGQGPEFLTYFQNEAQLDKSGLPSDRFFAERPEGSVSTLKIQRTQQEDSAVYLCASSLNSFEAFFGQGTRLTVV.

The rearrangement joins TRBV7-8 to TRBJ2-7; D is undetermined. The ends were cut back, 1 base at V and 5 bases at J, with 9 bases in the middle. CDR1 and CDR2 (germline): SGHVS, FQNEAQ. CDR3 length: 13 amino acids. Here the CDR3 DNA reads TGTGCCAGCAGCTTAGTTGTGACGAACGAGCAGTACTTC. Amino acids: CASSLVVTNEQYF.

The chain uses TRBV4-3 and TRBJ2-1, with D possibly matching TRBD2 (6 bases). This CDR3 contains 15 residues. Germline values: CDR1 LGHNA, CDR2 YSLEER. The ends were cut back, 3 bases at V and 5 bases at J, with 14 bases in the middle. Here the CDR3 DNA reads TGCGCCAGCAGCCACAGCCTAGCGACCCACAATGAGCAGTTCTTC. Residues: CASSHSLATHNEQFF.

In the case of this clone: Different DNA sequences within this sample yield the same CDR3. The chain is built from TRBV6-6 and TRBJ2-5, with D hard to call. The V end lost 2 bases, the J end lost 2 bases, and 3 bases lay between the germline ends. This CDR3 region has 12 residues. From germline, CDR1 is MNHNY and CDR2 SVGAGI (reference sequence). The CDR3 loop reads CASSYGQETQYF. The DNA for the CDR3 is TGTGCCAGCAGTTACGGACAAGAGACCCAGTACTTC.